This paragraph covers one T cell receptor (beta chain) sequence. PCR employed 60 Vbeta and 13 Jbeta primers. Data came from immunoSEQ multiplex PCR; TCRdb stores just in-frame clones and leaves some out. The data contain 150,000 to 200,000 clones, around 80% of them singletons. The data were obtained in a study of cytomegalovirus exposure and HLA in healthy donors. The CDR3 extends over 16 amino acids. Germline V gene lookup returns CDR1 SGDLS and CDR2 YYNGEE. J was trimmed by 4 bases and V by 0 bases; bases with no gene match: 6. Sequenced input: PBMCs. The sequence was obtained from a man aged 45-65 years in good health and CMV-seropositive. The chain links TRBV9 to TRBJ2-1; TRBD2 agrees at 8 bases. The CDR3 nucleotides are TGTGCCAGCAGCGTAGCGAGCGGGAGAGGGTACAATGAGCAGTTCTTC. This gives the protein CASSVASGRGYNEQFF.